What follows are 32 T cell receptor beta chains derived from one specimen sequenced in a study of shared clonotypes between healthy human individuals. The assay was immunoSEQ multiplex PCR, and TCRdb's table has in-frame clones only and misses some. The data show about 1 million clones, with approximately 70% seen just once and over 1.3% held by the top ten. The sample consisted of memory CD4+ T cells sorted from blood. Documented subset: CD45RA-negative fraction. Receptors were obtained from a man aged 18 to 30 in good health.

The sample holds one count of this clone. V gene TRBV9 combines with J gene TRBJ2-2, with a tentative D call TRBD2 (6 bases). The CDR3 extends over 13 amino acids. V lost 4 bases, J lost 6 bases, and 10 bases lay in between. The germline V gene encodes CDR1 SGDLS and CDR2 YYNGEE. This CDR3 is CASSQPGAGELFF. The CDR3 nucleotides read TGTGCCAGCAGCCAACCGGGGGCCGGGGAGCTGTTTTTT.

This chain uses TRBV30 with TRBJ2-3; D is perhaps TRBD2 (5 bases). Trimming removed 7 bases at V and 9 bases at J, with 14 bases between. The V gene's germline CDR1 is GTSNPN and CDR2 SVGIG (reference sequence). This CDR3 has 11 residues. The CDR3 region has the DNA TGTGCCTCTCGTGGCGAGGGAACGCAGTATTTT. It specifies CASRGEGTQYF. Combining the CDR3 with reference TRBV30 and TRBJ2-3 gives the whole variable domain SQTIHQWPATLVQPVGSPLSLECTVEGTSNPNLYWYRQAAGRGLQLLFYSVGIGQISSEVPQNLSASRPQDRQFILSSKKLLLSDSGFYLCASRGEGTQYFGPGTRLTVL.

The chain is built from TRBV4-3 and TRBJ2-3; TRBD2 aligns across 10 bases. The CDR3 has 15 amino acids. Germline CDR1 reads LGHNA; CDR2 reads YSLEER. V shed 8 bases, J shed 0 bases, and the junction held 5 bases outside the gene matches. CDR3 region: CASSASGSSTDTQYF. DNA of the CDR3: TGCGCCAGCTCGGCTAGCGGGAGCAGCACAGATACGCAGTATTTT.

About this clone: This probably arose from a read error, given a far larger clone one base away. The chain links TRBV19 to TRBJ1-5, with D uncertain. The length of the CDR3 is 13 residues. From germline, CDR1 is LNHDA and CDR2 SQIVND (reference sequence). The V end was cut by 4 bases, the J end by 4 bases, with 8 bases between. The CDR3 bases are TGTGCCAGTAGTAAACAGTGGAATCAGCCCCAGCATTTT. Its protein product is CASSKQWNQPQHF.

V gene TRBV6-6 combines with J gene TRBJ2-5; maybe TRBD1 (5 bases). Deletions cut 0 bases from V and 2 bases from J, with 7 bases between. From germline, CDR1 is MNHNY and CDR2 SVGAGI (reference sequence). This CDR3 has 14 residues. The CDR3, as DNA: TGTGCCAGCAGTTACTCGACAGCTCAAGAGACCCAGTACTTC. Its translation is CASSYSTAQETQYF.

CDR3 coding DNA: TGTGCCAGCTCACCTACCGGGCCAGTCAACACTGAAGCTTTCTTT. Protein sequence: CASSPTGPVNTEAFF. This chain connects TRBV18 to TRBJ1-1; D is unclear. CDR1 and CDR2 from the germline V gene are KGHSH and LQKENI. V lost 3 bases and J lost 2, with 13 bases in between. The length of the CDR3 is 15 residues.

The genes are TRBV25-1 and TRBJ1-2; D possibly corresponds to TRBD1 (5 bases). Germline CDR1 MGHDK, CDR2 SYGVNS. Trimming stripped 9 bases from V and 6 bases from J, with 17 bases between. CDR3 length equals 13 residues. Written as DNA, the CDR3 is TGTGCCAGTCGGATGAGGAGGGACGATGGCTACACCTTC. It translates to CASRMRRDDGYTF.

The genes are TRBV19 and TRBJ1-2, with D hard to call. The CDR3 runs to 13 residues. With 7 bases removed from V and 6 bases from J, the gap between germline ends came to 15 bases. The germline gives CDR1 LNHDA, CDR2 SQIVND (reference sequence). This chain's CDR3 is CASTTEWFHGYTF. CDR3 DNA sequence: TGTGCCAGTACCACCGAATGGTTCCATGGCTACACCTTC.

The chain couples TRBV28 to TRBJ2-1; no clear D. CDR1 MDHEN and CDR2 SYDVKM come from the germline V gene. The CDR3 runs to 14 residues. V was clipped by 3 bases and J by 7 bases, with 13 bases between them. The CDR3 region has the DNA TGTGCCAGCAGTTTGCCCCTGGGCAGGAATGAGCAGTTCTTC. This translates into CASSLPLGRNEQFF.

As to this clone: The junction departs from the called germline gene at one end, perhaps through a read error. The sample holds other DNA sequences that translate to the same CDR3. The chain carries TRBV7-7 and TRBJ2-2; D is unclear. Germline values: CDR1 SSHAT, CDR2 FNYEAQ (reference sequence). The CDR3 totals 14 residues. The CDR3 protein is CASSLGRSTGELFF. The CDR3, as DNA: TGTGCTAGCAGCTTAGGACGGAGCACCGGGGAGCTGTTTTTT.

This chain links TRBV21-1 with TRBJ2-7; TRBD1, as called in the table, went unchecked against the DNA. TRBV21-1 is described as a pseudogene. There are 18 residues in the CDR3. CDR3 region: CASSKEGDPGQISYEQYF. The CDR3 coding sequence is TGTGCCAGCAGCAAAGAGGGGGACCCGGGACAGATCTCCTACGAGCAGTACTTC.

This clone was counted once. The chain's CDR3 is CASSEFLTGKNEQFF. CDR3 DNA: TGTGCCAGCAGTGAATTCCTGACAGGAAAGAATGAGCAGTTCTTC. J is TRBJ2-1 and V is TRBV2, with a weak D call TRBD1 (6 bases). V gave up 2 bases and J gave up 7 bases, with 15 bases separating them. CDR3 length equals 15 residues. Germline CDR1 is SNHLY and CDR2 is FYNNEI.

The V and J genes are TRBV14 and TRBJ1-2; D not resolved. Per the germline V gene, CDR1 is SGHDN and CDR2 is FVKESK. Trimming took off 1 base at V and 6 bases at J, with 9 bases between the two ends. There are 13 residues in the CDR3. The CDR3 nucleotides read TGTGCCAGCAGCCAAGGAAGAGGCGATGGCTACACCTTC. Its protein is CASSQGRGDGYTF.

This chain uses TRBV21-1 with TRBJ1-4. TRBV21-1 is annotated as a pseudogene. The CDR3 totals 15 residues. The CDR3 spells CASSKADEGSEKLFF. The DNA of the CDR3 is TGTGCCAGCAGCAAAGCCGACGAGGGAAGTGAAAAACTGTTTTTT.

This clone was observed at least ten times. This chain links TRBV5-6 with TRBJ2-1; 13 bases line up with TRBD2. Losses at the gene ends were 2 bases for V and 7 bases for J; bases not matched to a gene: 6. Germline V CDR1 and CDR2: SGHDT, YYEEEE. CDR3 length: 16 residues. CDR3 coding DNA: TGTGCCAGCAGCTTAAACACGGGACTAGCGGGGAATGAGCAGTTCTTC. It encodes CASSLNTGLAGNEQFF.

This chain connects TRBV4-1 to TRBJ2-4; a weak D match, TRBD2 (5 bases). CDR3 length: 17 residues. Trimming cost V 0 bases and J 1 base, with 13 bases left between them. Per germline, CDR1 MGHRA and CDR2 YSYEKL. The CDR3 sequence is CASSQDTGNRAKNIQYF. CDR3 sequence (DNA): TGCGCCAGCAGCCAAGATACGGGGAATCGGGCCAAAAACATTCAGTACTTC.

V is TRBV11-2 and J is TRBJ1-6, with D unresolved. CDR3 length: 13 residues. The germline V gene encodes CDR1 SGHAT and CDR2 FQNNGV. The V and J ends lost 0 bases and 5 bases respectively, with 2 bases between them. The DNA of the CDR3 is TGTGCCAGCAGCTTAGATCATAATTCACCCCTCCACTTT. This codes for CASSLDHNSPLHF.

In the case of this clone: Other nucleotide sequences in the sample specify the same CDR3. The chain is built from TRBV10-3 and TRBJ2-3, with D unresolved. Germline loops: CDR1 ENHRY, CDR2 SYGVKD. Trimming stripped 0 bases from V and 6 bases from J, with 4 bases between. This CDR3 is built from 12 residues. As DNA, the CDR3 is TGTGCCATCAGTGAGTCGCCGGATACGCAGTATTTT. Its translation: CAISESPDTQYF.

The V and J genes are TRBV4-3 and TRBJ2-7, with 11 bases matching TRBD2. The CDR3 has 15 amino acids. Germline V lookup: CDR1 LGHNA, CDR2 YSLEER. J lost 6 bases, V lost 1 base, and 5 bases had no gene match. CDR3 in amino acids: CASSQVAGGLGEQYF. For the CDR3, the DNA is TGCGCCAGCAGCCAAGTAGCGGGAGGGTTGGGCGAGCAGTACTTC.

This clone occurred a few times. The rearrangement joins TRBV2 to TRBJ2-4, with a tentative D call TRBD1 (5 bases). CDR1 and CDR2 (germline): SNHLY, FYNNEI. The CDR3 loop spans 11 amino acids. V was pared by 5 bases and J by 9 bases, with 8 bases between. The CDR3 region is CASSFQGIQYF. CDR3 bases: TGTGCCAGCAGTTTCCAGGGCATTCAGTACTTC.

This rearrangement joins TRBV7-9 to TRBJ1-6; D remains ambiguous. This CDR3 is 13 amino acids long. V dropped 1 base and J dropped 9 bases, with 7 bases sitting between them. Germline V gene sequence: CDR1 SEHNR, CDR2 FQNEAQ (reference sequence). CDR3 protein: CASSLDPISPLHF. The CDR3 DNA reads as TGTGCCAGCAGCTTAGATCCTATTTCACCCCTCCACTTT.

The V and J genes are TRBV6-5 and TRBJ1-1, with no clear D. The CDR3 is 13 residues long. V was pared by 7 bases and J by 0 bases, with 9 bases between. Germline CDR1 is MNHEY and CDR2 is SVGAGI. The CDR3 sequence is CASNERMNTEAFF. The CDR3 DNA follows: TGTGCCAGCAATGAAAGGATGAACACTGAAGCTTTCTTT.

V is TRBV6-5 and J is TRBJ2-5; D unclear. The J call is in doubt because the DNA end fits TRBJ2-7 better. There are 14 residues in the CDR3. Per the germline V gene, CDR1 is MNHEY and CDR2 is SVGAGI. The CDR3 sequence: CASSPRHYGYEQYF. CDR3 DNA sequence: TGTGCCAGCAGTCCCCGACATTATGGGTACGAGCAGTACTTC.

This sequence joins TRBV21-1 and TRBJ1-6; no check of the table's D call, TRBD1, against the DNA was made. TRBV21-1 is reported as a pseudogene. This CDR3 has 11 amino acids. The CDR3 sequence is CASITGSPLHF. The CDR3, as DNA: TGTGCCAGCATTACAGGGTCGCCCCTCCACTTT.

J is TRBJ1-1 and V is TRBV28; possibly TRBD1 for D (5 bases). The V gene's germline CDR1 is MDHEN and CDR2 SYDVKM. V was shortened by 9 bases and J by 0 bases, with 11 bases between the two germline ends. This CDR3 spans 13 amino acids. The CDR3 loop is CASREGLNTEAFF. CDR3 DNA sequence: TGTGCCAGTAGAGAGGGGTTGAACACTGAAGCTTTCTTT.

In nucleotides, the CDR3 is TGCAGCGTTGAGGTTAGGGCGGGCGAGCAGTACTTC. Protein product: CSVEVRAGEQYF. This chain connects TRBV29-1 to TRBJ2-7; possible D gene TRBD2, 5 bases. The germline V gene encodes CDR1 SQVTM and CDR2 ANQGSEA. The CDR3 consists of 12 residues. Trimming left V 3 bases short and J 6 bases short, with 12 bases between.

This clone showed up just a few times. The chain is built from TRBV7-2 and TRBJ2-7, with TRBD1 matching 8 bases. Germline CDR1 reads SGHTA; CDR2 reads FQGNSA. J lost 4 bases, V lost 1 base, and 6 bases had no gene match. This CDR3 region has 15 residues. CDR3 region: CASSLVAGGVYEQYF. The CDR3 DNA reads TGTGCCAGCAGCTTAGTAGCAGGGGGCGTGTACGAGCAGTACTTC.

About this clone: Other DNA sequences in this specimen translate into the identical CDR3. The chain recombines TRBV6-5 with TRBJ1-2, with 7 bases that match TRBD1. CDR1 and CDR2 from the germline V gene are MNHEY and SVGAGI. V shed 5 bases, J shed 4 bases, and the junction held 4 bases outside the gene matches. CDR3 size: 13 residues. Here the CDR3 reads CASSNRGGYGYTF. Written as DNA, the CDR3 is TGTGCCAGCAGTAACAGGGGTGGCTATGGCTACACCTTC.

The CDR3 spells CASSGGHEKLFF. CDR3 DNA: TGTGCCAGCAGTGGCGGACATGAAAAACTGTTTTTT. V gene TRBV27 combines with J gene TRBJ1-4; D is unresolved. CDR3 length: 12 residues. The V end was cut by 5 bases, the J end by 6 bases, with 7 bases between. Germline V CDR1 and CDR2: MNHEY, SMNVEV (reference sequence).

A single count supports this clone. The rearrangement uses TRBV6-1 and TRBJ2-1; 9 bases fit TRBD2. The CDR3 is made up of 16 amino acids. Per the germline V gene, CDR1 is MNHNS and CDR2 is SASEGT. With 1 base clipped from V and 14 bases from J, the junction kept 15 bases outside the gene matches. The CDR3 nucleotides are TGTGCCAGCAGTGAAGGACTAGCGGATAATACAATTCAGAAGTTCTTC. It is translated as CASSEGLADNTIQKFF.

The chain couples TRBV6-5 to TRBJ1-2; D possibly corresponds to TRBD1 (5 bases). Per germline, CDR1 MNHEY and CDR2 SVGAGI. This CDR3 comprises 15 residues. The V end lost 6 bases, the J end lost 3 bases, and 17 bases lay between the germline ends. DNA of the CDR3: TGTGCCAGCAGGAGGGGCAGGCATTTGGACTATGGCTACACCTTC. Its translation: CASRRGRHLDYGYTF.

The chain has TRBV28 and TRBJ1-2; unclear D gene. Germline CDR1 and CDR2: MDHEN and SYDVKM. V dropped 4 bases and J dropped 4 bases, with 13 bases sitting between them. This CDR3 contains 14 residues. CDR3 sequence (DNA): TGTGCCAGCAGTTCTCACGGCGGAAGCTATGGCTACACCTTC. Translation: CASSSHGGSYGYTF.